This TCR beta chain was sequenced in a study of CXCR3-negative and CXCR3-positive naive CD8 T cells (dated by TCRdb to about 2019). Some background on the complete study: About 150 million TRB reads were obtained in total, roughly 1.5 +/- 0.3 million reads per library. The diversity and physicochemical repertoire analyses included 11 donors pooled from two independent experiments. For the TRBV-TRBJ cluster analysis, the naive subsets came from roughly 5 donors, while the memory cells came from 3 donors. Paper-wide results and their limitations: Freshly isolated PBMCs were used for most assays because CXCR3 expression went down partially after cryopreservation. Comparably high repertoire diversity was found in both naive subsets, whereas much lower repertoire diversity was found in memory CD8+ T cells. Compared with CXCR3-negative naive cells, CXCR3-positive naive cells had TRB CDR3s with higher hydrophobicity (lower Kidera factor 4), lower energy, and higher strength and volume indices. Similar TRBV-TRBJ usage was shown by naive CXCR3-negative and CXCR3-positive cells from the same donor, whereas distinct patterns were shown by memory cells. Because surface CD5, which is linked to self-reactivity in mice, was comparable between the naive subsets, TCR interaction strength was also inferred from TRB CDR3 physicochemical properties.

For every CD8+ T cell subset, 300,000 cells were flow-sorted straight into RLT lysis buffer, and each subset was sorted in triplicate. Naive CD8+ T cells were defined stringently as CD45RO-CCR7+CD27+CD95- to exclude memory contaminants. Peripheral blood mononuclear cells were isolated from buffy coats by standard density gradient centrifugation. A FACSAria III was used to flow-sort naive CD8+ T cells into CXCR3-negative and CXCR3-positive populations. An RNeasy Mini Kit was used to extract total RNA from the sorted cells. Data came from a NextSeq 550. The Human TCR Profiling Kit (MiLaboratory) was used to prepare UMI-labeled 5' RACE TRB cDNA libraries. The full amount of extracted RNA was used for cDNA synthesis, and the full amount of resulting cDNA was used for PCR amplification. Libraries were prepared in parallel using an identical number of PCR cycles. The source study handled its data this way. About 53,000 +/- 9,400 unique UMI-labeled TRB cDNA molecules per library were extracted with MIGEC and MiXCR, with at least two reads per UMI required. An average of approximately 40,000 +/- 10,000 functional in-frame TRB CDR3 nucleotide clonotypes without stop codons was found per library. After each sample was downsampled to 5000 UMI-labeled TRB molecules, VDJtools was used to calculate diversity metrics such as normalized Shannon-Wiener and Chao1. For the central five CDR3 residues, VDJtools calculated physicochemical properties weighted by clonotype size, namely interaction energy, strength, volume and Kidera factor 4. TCRdb reanalyzed the reads, keeping one entry per CDR3 protein sequence and omitting DNA. The V and J calls shown here were made by TCRdb, not taken from the authors' results. The table kept for this sample lists some 140,000 distinct CDR3 sequences. In total, the top ten clones hold 0.41% of the sample.

A remark on this clonotype: Its antigen is still unknown.

This clonotype was obtained from a human donor in good health. Some clones in this sample may be carry-over from other donors' samples. Sequenced sample: naive CXCR3+ CD8+ T cells from blood. The cell subset or site label corresponds to: CD45RO-CCR7+CD27+CD95- naive CD8+ T cells expressing CXCR3 (TNR3+).

The CDR3 reads CASSLHGISLGEQYF. The chain employs TRBV11-2 and TRBJ2-7; the TRBD1 assignment by TCRdb is unverifiable without DNA. CDR1 is given as SGHAT and CDR2 as FQNNGV, both from the germline V gene. The CDR3 runs 15 amino acids, cysteine and phenylalanine included. No DNA is listed.